This passage covers 9 T cell receptor beta chains from one sample sequenced in a study of blood T cell repertoires in COVID-19. Data came from immunoSEQ multiplex PCR; TCRdb stores just in-frame clones and leaves some out. The sample has about 110,000 clones, 65% to 80% seen once. Material: peripheral blood. The receptor set was obtained from a woman aged 40 to 50 with acute or convalescent COVID-19.

This chain links TRBV2 with TRBJ1-2; D remains ambiguous. The V gene's germline CDR1 is SNHLY and CDR2 FYNNEI. The CDR3 contains 13 residues. Trimming left V 3 bases short and J 3 bases short, with 8 bases between. CDR3 region: CASSDRNYYGYTF. DNA for the CDR3: TGTGCCAGCAGTGACAGGAACTACTATGGCTACACCTTC.

V usage is TRBV19 and J usage is TRBJ2-4; 10 bases align to TRBD1. The CDR3 has 15 residues. The V and J ends lost 6 bases and 4 bases, in that order; junction bases with no gene match: 6. Germline assignment: CDR1 LNHDA and CDR2 SQIVND (reference sequence). For the CDR3, the DNA is TGTGCCAGTAGGCCCCGGGACAGGGGTAAAAACATTCAGTACTTC. It encodes CASRPRDRGKNIQYF.

The genes are TRBV5-1 and TRBJ2-5; 9 nucleotides line up with TRBD2. V shed 0 bases, J shed 3 bases, and the junction held 9 bases outside the gene matches. The length of the CDR3 is 17 residues. The germline CDR1 and CDR2 sequences are SGHRS and YFSETQ. The CDR3 DNA follows: TGCGCCAGCAGCTTGGGTCTAGCGGGGACCGGGGAAGAGACCCAGTACTTC. This codes for CASSLGLAGTGEETQYF.

The chain combines TRBV11-1 with TRBJ2-7; weak D call: TRBD2 (6 bases). This CDR3 spans 16 amino acids. Trimming pared 4 bases from V and 7 bases from J, leaving 23 bases between. In germline, CDR1 is SGHAT, CDR2 FQDESV (reference sequence). CDR3 amino acids: CASSSPWASGREEQYF. The CDR3 nucleotides are TGTGCCAGCAGCTCTCCCTGGGCCTCCGGGAGAGAGGAGCAGTACTTC. Looking up the rest from reference TRBV11-1 and TRBJ2-7 gives the full variable domain: EAEVAQSPRYKITEKSQAVAFWCDPISGHATLYWYRQILGQGPELLVQFQDESVVDDSQLPKDRFSAERLKGVDSTLKIQPAELGDSAMYLCASSSPWASGREEQYFGPGTRLTVT.

The chain recombines TRBV5-4 with TRBJ1-2; 11 nucleotides line up with TRBD1. V trimming: 4 bases; J trimming: 3 bases; junction bases outside the gene matches: 5. The CDR3 sequence is 15 residues long. Per the germline V gene, CDR1 is SGHNT and CDR2 is YYREEE (reference sequence). This CDR3 reads CASSPWTGGDYGYTF. CDR3 sequence (DNA): TGTGCCAGCAGCCCCTGGACAGGGGGCGACTATGGCTACACCTTC.

The chain employs TRBV9 and TRBJ2-2; 7 bases match TRBD2. CDR1 SGDLS and CDR2 YYNGEE come from the germline V gene. The CDR3 sequence is 16 residues long. Losses at the gene ends were 6 bases for V and 3 bases for J; bases not matched to a gene: 11. In DNA, the CDR3 is TGTGCCAGCAACCTCAATGGGGACTACGACACCGGGGAGCTGTTTTTT. Translating gives CASNLNGDYDTGELFF.

This chain links TRBV7-9 with TRBJ2-2, with D tentatively TRBD2 (6 bases). CDR1 and CDR2 from the germline V gene are SEHNR and FQNEAQ (reference sequence). There are 14 residues in the CDR3. Trimming stripped 5 bases from V and 0 bases from J, with 7 bases between. In DNA, the CDR3 is TGTGCCAGCAGCAAGCGGGCGAACACCGGGGAGCTGTTTTTT. Translated: CASSKRANTGELFF.

The chain links TRBV3-1 (or the pseudogene TRBV3-2) to TRBJ1-2; D is unclear. The CDR3 has 13 residues. CDR1 and CDR2 (germline): LGHDT, YNNKEL (reference sequence). V lost 6 bases and J lost 5, with 13 bases in between. In DNA form, the CDR3 reads TGTGCCAGCAGGGCAGCGGCGGCGTATGGCTACACCTTC. Translated: CASRAAAAYGYTF.

This chain links TRBV30 with TRBJ1-2; 9 bases are a match to TRBD1. CDR1 is GTSNPN, CDR2 SVGIG, per germline (reference sequence). The V and J ends lost 4 bases and 5 bases, in that order; junction bases with no gene match: 11. The CDR3 sequence is 15 residues long. In DNA, the CDR3 is TGTGCCTGGAACCGTCCCGGGACAGGGTGGTATGGCTACACCTTC. Amino acid sequence: CAWNRPGTGWYGYTF.